The entry that follows covers one T cell receptor (beta chain) sequence. This sample stems from a study of blood T cell repertoires in COVID-19. Some clones are missing from TCRdb's copy, which holds only in-frame ones; the method was immunoSEQ multiplex PCR. There are around 250,000 clones in the sample; about four fifths occur only once, and roughly 2% lies in the top ten. The CDR3 is 17 residues long. V was shortened by 0 bases and J by 4 bases, with 19 bases between the two germline ends. The germline V gene encodes CDR1 SGHRS and CDR2 YFSETQ. The clonotype originates from a man aged 30-40 years who had recovered from COVID-19. The sequencing sample was made of peripheral blood. This rearrangement joins TRBV5-1 to TRBJ1-2; D is uncertain. The CDR3 protein is CASSLGYTDKMFYGYTF. CDR3 sequence (DNA): TGCGCCAGCAGCTTGGGATATACCGACAAGATGTTCTATGGCTACACCTTC.